The entry below gives a single TCR beta chain sequence along with its context. It has no known antigen specificity. No qualities accompany the bases; no much larger clone lies one base away. Receptors were amplified or captured by the immunoSEQ multiplex PCR assay. The hsTCRB Kit was used according to the manufacturer's protocol to amplify rearranged TCR beta chain sequences. An Illumina MiSeq was used to sequence the TCRB libraries. The authors' pipeline ran thus. The kit vendor's proprietary platform handled demultiplexing, trimming and gene mapping. The table was pulled from immuneACCESS by TCRdb, which kept in-frame rearrangements only. Such tables lose some clones; where checked, under half of the loss comes from unresolved V genes, and the rest has no known cause. The V and J calls and the clone size are those of that table, but D and trimming were determined from the DNA. Counted in this sample were 90,000 to 100,000 clones; roughly 86% of them appeared once. In total, the top ten clones hold 0.6% to 0.95% of the sample.

Its CDR3 holds 13 amino acids, cysteine through phenylalanine. Of all the DNA, just the CDR3 is kept, 39 bases in frame from base 1. Sequences SGHTA (CDR1) and FQGTGA (CDR2) are obtained from the germline V gene. V is shortened by 0 bases, J by 5 bases, and the region joining them spans 7 bases. This record comes from a study of a mutant IDH1 vaccine in newly diagnosed glioma (dated by TCRdb to the early 2020s). Describing the broader study: Vaccination started 4-6 weeks after radiotherapy alone, or was given together with temozolomide cycles in the groups whose treatment included chemotherapy. Of the 32 patients who were treated, around 60% were male and roughly 38% were female, and the mean age was around 43 years. Prior to enrollment, patients had been given standard therapy consisting of radiotherapy alone, temozolomide alone, or radiochemotherapy with temozolomide, with the combination given to most patients. The week-35 safety follow-up took place at visit V12, and the week-47 end of study took place at visit V13. Peripheral blood samples were drawn at six visits, namely V03 (baseline), V05, V07, V10, V12 and V13. Longitudinal TCRB deep sequencing was performed for fewer than 30 treated patients wherever samples were available for exploratory analyses. Here is what the overall study found, with its caveats: Availability determined which PBMC samples were chosen for TCRB deep sequencing. Changes in the top peripheral T cell clonotypes picked up by TCRB sequencing did not appear to be linked to pseudoprogression. It was noted by the authors that analyses of patient blood samples could not be reproduced owing to sample limitations. Immune responses induced by the vaccine were seen in 93.3% of patients across multiple MHC alleles.

The intended sense of this specimen's time point label: week 47, end of study. A 20-mer mutant IDH1 peptide at 300 micrograms in Montanide made up each vaccine dose, which was injected subcutaneously together with topical imiquimod. Patients received eight vaccinations in weeks 1, 3, 5, 7, 11, 15, 19 and 23, corresponding to visits V03 through V10. Donors had newly diagnosed WHO grade 3 or 4 IDH1-mutant astrocytomas with loss of nuclear ATRX. The samples were drawn from NOA16, a multicentre, single-arm, open-label phase I trial in Germany that tested a mutant IDH1 peptide vaccine in humans for the first time. Genomic DNA for TCRB sequencing was extracted from EDTA blood using the DNeasy Blood and Tissue Kit.

The chain was built from TRBV7-3 and TRBJ1-1; the D segment could be TRBD1, given 5 matching bases. The source is a woman in her 50s with glioma. The material was PBMCs, obtained from a glioma patient whose treatment included an IDH1 peptide vaccine. The sequenced DNA: TGTGCCAGCAGCTTAACGGGGGATACTGAAGCTTTCTTT. Its protein reads: CASSLTGDTEAFF.